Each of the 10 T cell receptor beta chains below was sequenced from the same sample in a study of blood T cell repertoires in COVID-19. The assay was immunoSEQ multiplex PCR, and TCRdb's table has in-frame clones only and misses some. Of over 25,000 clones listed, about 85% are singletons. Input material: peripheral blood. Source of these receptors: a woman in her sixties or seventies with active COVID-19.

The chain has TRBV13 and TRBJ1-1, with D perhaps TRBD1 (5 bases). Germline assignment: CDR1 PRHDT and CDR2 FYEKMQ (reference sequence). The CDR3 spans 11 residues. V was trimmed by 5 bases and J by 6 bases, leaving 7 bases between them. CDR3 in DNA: TGTGCCAGCAGCGTGACAGCTGAAGCTTTCTTT. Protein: CASSVTAEAFF.

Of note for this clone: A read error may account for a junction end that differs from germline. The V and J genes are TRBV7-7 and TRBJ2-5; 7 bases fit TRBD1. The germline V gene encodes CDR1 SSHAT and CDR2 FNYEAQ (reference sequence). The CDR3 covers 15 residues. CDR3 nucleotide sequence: TGTGCTAGCAGCAGACAACAGGGGTCTCAAGAGACCCAGTACTTC. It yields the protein CASSRQQGSQETQYF.

The CDR3 loop is CASSPQGSDQPQHF. CDR3 DNA sequence: TGTGCCAGCAGCCCACAGGGGAGCGATCAGCCCCAGCATTTT. This chain links TRBV6-4 with TRBJ1-5; 7 bases are shared with TRBD1. CDR1 MRHNA and CDR2 SNTAGT come from the germline V gene. This CDR3 comprises 14 residues. Trimming cost V 6 bases and J 5 bases; bases outside gene matches: 7.

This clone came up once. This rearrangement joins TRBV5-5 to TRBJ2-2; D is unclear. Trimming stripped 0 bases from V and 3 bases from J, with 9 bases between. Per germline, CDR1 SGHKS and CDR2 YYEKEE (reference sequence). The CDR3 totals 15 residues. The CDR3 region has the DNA TGTGCCAGCAGCTTGGGAGGTGTCTACACCGGGGAGCTGTTTTTT. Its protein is CASSLGGVYTGELFF.

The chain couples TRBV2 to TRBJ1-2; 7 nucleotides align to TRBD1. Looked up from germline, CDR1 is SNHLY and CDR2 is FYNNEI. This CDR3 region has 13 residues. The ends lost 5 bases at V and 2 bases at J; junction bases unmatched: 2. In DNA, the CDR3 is TGTGCCAGCAGTAAGGACAGGAACTATGGCTACACCTTC. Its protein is CASSKDRNYGYTF.

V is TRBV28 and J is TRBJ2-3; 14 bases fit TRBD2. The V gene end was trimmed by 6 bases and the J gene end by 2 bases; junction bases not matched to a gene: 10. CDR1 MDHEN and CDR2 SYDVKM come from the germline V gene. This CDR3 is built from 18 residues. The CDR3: CASRGWTSGGTNTDTQYF. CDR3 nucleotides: TGTGCCAGCAGGGGATGGACTAGCGGGGGGACGAACACAGATACGCAGTATTTT.

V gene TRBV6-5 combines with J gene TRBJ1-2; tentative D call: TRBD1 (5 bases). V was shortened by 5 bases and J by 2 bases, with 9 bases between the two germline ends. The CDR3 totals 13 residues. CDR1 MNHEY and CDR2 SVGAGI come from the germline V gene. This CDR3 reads CASSLGQNYGYTF. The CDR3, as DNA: TGTGCCAGCAGTCTGGGGCAAAACTATGGCTACACCTTC.

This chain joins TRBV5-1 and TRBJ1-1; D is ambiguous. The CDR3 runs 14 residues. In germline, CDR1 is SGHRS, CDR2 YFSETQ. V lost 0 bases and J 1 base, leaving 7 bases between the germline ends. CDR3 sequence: CASSLGEANTEAFF. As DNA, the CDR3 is TGCGCCAGCAGCTTGGGGGAGGCGAACACTGAAGCTTTCTTT.

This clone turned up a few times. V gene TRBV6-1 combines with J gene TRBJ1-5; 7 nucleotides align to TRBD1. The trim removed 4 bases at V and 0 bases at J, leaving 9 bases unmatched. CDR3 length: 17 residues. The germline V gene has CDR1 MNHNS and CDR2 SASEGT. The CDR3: CASSVEQGWNSNQPQHF. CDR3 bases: TGTGCCAGCAGTGTCGAACAGGGGTGGAATAGCAATCAGCCCCAGCATTTT.

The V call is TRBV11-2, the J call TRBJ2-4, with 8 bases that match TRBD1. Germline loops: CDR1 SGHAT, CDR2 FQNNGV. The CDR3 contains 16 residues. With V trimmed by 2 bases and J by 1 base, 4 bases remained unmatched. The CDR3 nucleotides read TGTGCCAGCAGCTTACGACGGGACAGGGCCAAAAACATTCAGTACTTC. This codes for CASSLRRDRAKNIQYF.